This T cell receptor (beta chain) was profiled in a study of cytomegalovirus exposure and HLA in healthy donors. General observations from the study: Previously analyzed data showed that most TCR beta V segments were productive at a frequency of about 90% or about 30%.

This CDR3 comprises 15 residues. Germline loops: CDR1 SGHRS, CDR2 YFSETQ. V gave up 0 bases and J gave up 8 bases, with 14 bases separating them. Primers included in the PCR were 60 Vbeta and 13 Jbeta primers. Assay used: immunoSEQ multiplex PCR; TCRdb lists only in-frame clones, some missing. Of hundreds of thousands of clones detected, 60% to 80% appear once; the ten largest clones hold roughly 1.9%. This clone was counted a single time. Its antigen remains unidentified. The sequencing input was PBMCs. The chain is built from TRBV5-1 and TRBJ1-4; TRBD1 might be the D (6 bases). The receptor was derived from a woman aged 25 to 45 in good health and CMV-seronegative. The CDR3 loop is CASSLEGRGGEKLFF. DNA of the CDR3: TGCGCCAGCAGCTTGGAAGGCAGGGGAGGGGAAAAACTGTTTTTT.